Shown below are 27 T cell receptor beta chains from a single sample sequenced in a study of vaccination and CD4 T cells after COVID-19. The Oncomine TCR Beta short-read assay was what sequenced the DNA obtained from cultured CD4+ T cells. MiXCR, applied by TCRdb to the PCR reads, yields one record per CDR3 protein. The repertoire holds fewer than 20,000 distinct CDR3 sequences, 40% to 60% seen once, with about 16% in the top ten. The antigens these receptors bind are not known. Treatment indicated: approximately 10-day PBMC culture with coronavirus spike peptide pools or control peptides (ViraFEST assay). Sample: CD4+ T cells from blood, cultured in vitro, taken before SARS-CoV-2 vaccination. The receptors come from a human donor who had recovered from COVID-19.

The chain has TRBV7-2 and TRBJ2-7, with D perhaps matching TRBD1 (6 bases). Trimming removed 4 bases from V and 2 bases from J, with 15 bases in between. The CDR3 covers 15 residues. Germline values: CDR1 SGHTA, CDR2 FQGNSA. This CDR3 reads CASSSRTGPAYEQYF. The CDR3 DNA sequence: TGTGCCAGCAGCTCCAGAACAGGGCCAGCCTACGAGCAGTACTTC.

The V call is TRBV6-1, the J call TRBJ1-2, with 8 bases matching TRBD1. The CDR3 runs 15 residues. Germline V gene lookup returns CDR1 MNHNS and CDR2 SASEGT. With V trimmed by 7 bases and J by 5 bases, 12 bases remained unmatched. CDR3 region: CASIASGTGLYGYTF. The CDR3 nucleotides are TGTGCCAGCATTGCGAGCGGGACAGGTTTATATGGCTACACCTTC.

About this clonotype: At one end, the junction sequence differs from germline, possibly due to a read error. The gene calls are TRBV4-1 and TRBJ2-3; D is uncertain. This CDR3 spans 15 amino acids. Germline-derived CDR1 and CDR2 are MGHRA and YSYEKL. The CDR3 DNA sequence: TGCCCCAGCAGCCAAGGGCACGCCCCGGGAGATACGCAGTATTTT. It translates to CPSSQGHAPGDTQYF.

The table lists this clonotype with a few counts. CDR3 nucleotides: TGTGCCAGCAATCAACCGGGACTGGGTCTATACGAGCAGTACTTC. This encodes CASNQPGLGLYEQYF. This chain joins TRBV28 and TRBJ2-7; tentatively, D is TRBD2 (6 bases). The CDR3 contains 15 residues. V dropped 7 bases and J dropped 4 bases, with 20 bases sitting between them. Germline V gene sequence: CDR1 MDHEN, CDR2 SYDVKM. The full variable domain, its missing parts supplied by reference TRBV28 and TRBJ2-7, is DVKVTQSSRYLVKRTGEKVFLECVQDMDHENMFWYRQDPGLGLRLIYFSYDVKMKEKGDIPEGYSVSREKKERFSLILESASTNQTSMYLCASNQPGLGLYEQYFGPGTRLTVT.

V gene TRBV5-1 combines with J gene TRBJ2-6, with TRBD1 as a possible D gene (5 bases). V was shortened by 5 bases and J by 4 bases, with 16 bases between the two germline ends. The CDR3 is 16 amino acids. Germline V gene lookup returns CDR1 SGHRS and CDR2 YFSETQ. CDR3 nucleotides: TGCGCCAGCAGGTCGACAGTTGACACCGGGGCCAACGTCCTGACTTTC. As protein: CASRSTVDTGANVLTF.

The gene calls are TRBV7-8 and TRBJ1-3; D ambiguous. The CDR3 consists of 15 residues. The V and J ends lost 1 base and 0 bases respectively, with 7 bases between them. CDR1 is SGHVS and CDR2 is FQNEAQ in the germline V gene. CDR3 residues: CASSLGWNSGNTIYF. DNA for the CDR3: TGTGCCAGCAGCTTAGGATGGAACTCTGGAAACACCATATATTTT.

This chain links TRBV2 with TRBJ1-2; no reliable D call. From germline, CDR1 is SNHLY and CDR2 FYNNEI. V was clipped by 6 bases and J by 4 bases, with 6 bases between them. CDR3 length: 11 amino acids. CDR3: CASRLSYGYTF. The CDR3 DNA reads TGTGCCAGCAGACTATCCTATGGCTACACCTTC.

The chain combines TRBV2 with TRBJ2-2; no clear D. The CDR3 consists of 13 residues. Trimming left V 3 bases short and J 5 bases short, with 7 bases between. Per germline, CDR1 SNHLY and CDR2 FYNNEI. CDR3 amino acids: CASSDGYTGELFF. For the CDR3, the DNA is TGTGCCAGCAGTGACGGGTATACCGGGGAGCTGTTTTTT.

This clonotype has just a few counts. The V gene is TRBV7-6, the J gene TRBJ2-5, with unresolved D. This CDR3 region has 15 residues. Looked up from germline, CDR1 is SGHVS and CDR2 is FNYEAQ. V was clipped by 1 base and J by 0 bases, with 9 bases between them. The CDR3 DNA follows: TGTGCCAGCAGCTTAGTGTCGGAAGACCAAGAGACCCAGTACTTC. Its translation: CASSLVSEDQETQYF.

The chain joins TRBV12-3 or TRBV12-4 to TRBJ2-3; TRBD1 or TRBD2 may be the D gene (5 bases each). This CDR3 comprises 16 residues. V lost 6 bases and J lost 5, with 21 bases in between. The DNA for the CDR3 is TGTGCCAGCAGATACGGAGTGGGGACGGCTGGAGATACGCAGTATTTT. Residues: CASRYGVGTAGDTQYF.

The chain joins TRBV7-9 to TRBJ2-1, with 10 bases identical to TRBD2. The J segment lost 10 bases and the V segment lost 5 bases, leaving 5 bases of the junction unmatched. Germline lookup yields CDR1 SEHNR and CDR2 FQNEAQ (reference sequence). The CDR3 loop spans 13 amino acids. This CDR3 reads CASSGWTSGEQFF. CDR3 bases: TGTGCCAGCAGCGGTTGGACTAGCGGAGAGCAGTTCTTC.

This clonotype was observed a handful of times. CDR3 sequence reads: CATSPRLVLDTQYF. DNA of the CDR3: TGTGCCACCAGCCCTCGACTAGTTCTTGATACGCAGTATTTT. The genes are TRBV15 and TRBJ2-3; TRBD2 might be the D (6 bases). The V end lost 5 bases, the J end lost 6 bases, and 15 bases lay between the germline ends. Germline CDR1 LNHNV, CDR2 YYDKDF (reference sequence). The CDR3 loop spans 14 amino acids.

The V gene is TRBV10-2, the J gene TRBJ2-2; D perhaps matches TRBD2 (6 bases). CDR1 WSHSY and CDR2 SAAADI come from the germline V gene. V was trimmed by 8 bases and J by 5 bases, leaving 12 bases between them. This CDR3 region has 13 residues. The CDR3 region is CASLAGMTGELFF. In DNA, the CDR3 is TGCGCCAGCTTGGCGGGGATGACCGGGGAGCTGTTTTTT.

This chain connects TRBV27 to TRBJ2-1; TRBD1 aligns across 10 bases. Germline values: CDR1 MNHEY, CDR2 SMNVEV (reference sequence). After removal of 10 bases from V and 8 bases from J, the junction contained 8 bases not matched to a gene. CDR3 length: 13 residues. CDR3 nucleotide sequence: TGTGCCACCCGACAGGGGGCGCGGTATGAGCAGTTCTTC. It codes for CATRQGARYEQFF.

This clonotype was observed a few times. J is TRBJ1-1 and V is TRBV27, with D perhaps TRBD1 (6 bases). Germline V gene sequence: CDR1 MNHEY, CDR2 SMNVEV (reference sequence). The ends were cut back, 6 bases at V and 4 bases at J, with 18 bases in the middle. This CDR3 has 15 residues. The CDR3 DNA sequence: TGTGCCAGCAGGCTGGGGGCAGGGAAAGGCACTGAAGCTTTCTTT. Its translation: CASRLGAGKGTEAFF.

The chain uses TRBV19 and TRBJ2-7; tentatively, D is TRBD1 or TRBD2 (5 bases each). V was shortened by 7 bases and J by 0 bases, with 19 bases between the two germline ends. CDR3 size: 16 residues. Germline V gene data show CDR1 as LNHDA and CDR2 as SQIVND (reference sequence). The CDR3 protein is CASNSVGAADSYEQYF. CDR3 in DNA: TGTGCCAGTAACAGCGTCGGGGCAGCCGACTCCTACGAGCAGTACTTC.

This clonotype turned up a few times. CDR3 coding DNA: TGTGCCACCAGTGCGGGACAGGGGGCGTCCTATGGCTACACCTTC. Its protein is CATSAGQGASYGYTF. The chain carries TRBV24-1 and TRBJ1-2, with 12 bases that match TRBD1. Per the germline V gene, CDR1 is KGHDR and CDR2 is SFDVKD. The CDR3 is 15 residues long. Trimming took 5 bases from V and 4 from J; bases not matched to a gene: 4.

This chain uses TRBV12-3 or TRBV12-4 with TRBJ1-3; D unresolved. This CDR3 has 13 residues. Trimming took 10 bases from V and 0 from J, leaving 10 bases between them. CDR3 loop: CATPDSSGNTIYF. CDR3 DNA sequence: TGTGCCACCCCTGACTCCTCTGGAAACACCATATATTTT.

The chain joins TRBV20-1 to TRBJ2-1; 10 bases map to TRBD1. Unmatched junction bases numbered 4, after V lost 3 bases and J lost 5 bases. Germline V CDR1 and CDR2: DFQATT, SNEGSKA (reference sequence). The CDR3 spans 14 residues. DNA of the CDR3: TGCAGTGCTAGCGACAGGGGGCAGGACAATGAGCAGTTCTTC. As protein: CSASDRGQDNEQFF.

This clonotype turned up a few times. This chain links TRBV20-1 with TRBJ2-5; D ambiguous. The CDR3 is 11 amino acids. Germline CDR1 DFQATT, CDR2 SNEGSKA (reference sequence). V gave up 6 bases and J gave up 9 bases, with 14 bases separating them. The CDR3 bases are TGCAGTGCCCCCCTTTCCGGTTCCCAGTACTTC. Its translation: CSAPLSGSQYF.

This sequence joins TRBV7-9 and TRBJ2-2, with 8 bases that match TRBD1. This CDR3 is 17 amino acids long. Germline trimming cut 8 bases from V and 4 bases from J; bases unmatched to any gene: 15. Germline lookup yields CDR1 SEHNR and CDR2 FQNEAQ (reference sequence). CDR3 amino acids: CASATFRGRRSTGELFF. In nucleotides, the CDR3 is TGTGCCAGCGCTACCTTCAGGGGGCGGAGAAGCACCGGGGAGCTGTTTTTT.

In this sample, this clonotype turned up a few times. The chain recombines TRBV2 with TRBJ1-5, with D unclear. Germline loops: CDR1 SNHLY, CDR2 FYNNEI. This CDR3 is built from 13 residues. Trimming removed 6 bases from V and 0 bases from J, with 6 bases in between. CDR3 sequence (DNA): TGTGCCAGCAGGCCGGGTAGCAATCAGCCCCAGCATTTT. Protein: CASRPGSNQPQHF.

This clonotype came up a few times. DNA for the CDR3: TGTGCCAGCAGTAGACAGGGGTTTTCACCCCTCCACTTT. It codes for CASSRQGFSPLHF. This sequence joins TRBV6-1 and TRBJ1-6, with 8 bases matching TRBD1. From germline, CDR1 is MNHNS and CDR2 SASEGT. With V trimmed by 5 bases and J by 9 bases, 3 bases remained unmatched. This CDR3 is built from 13 residues.

The genes are TRBV10-3 and TRBJ2-2, with 7 bases aligning to TRBD2. Germline V gene lookup returns CDR1 ENHRY and CDR2 SYGVKD. The CDR3 extends over 14 amino acids. J lost 3 bases, V lost 8 bases, and 6 bases had no gene match. This CDR3 reads CAISPGRDTGELFF. The DNA for the CDR3 is TGTGCCATCTCGCCAGGGAGGGACACCGGGGAGCTGTTTTTT.

The chain recombines TRBV19 with TRBJ2-3; no definite D call. CDR1 is LNHDA, CDR2 SQIVND, per germline (reference sequence). Trimming shortened V by 4 bases and J by 4 bases, and 6 bases separated the two germline ends. This CDR3 contains 12 residues. Here the CDR3 reads CASSTWSDTQYF. CDR3 DNA: TGTGCCAGTAGTACATGGTCAGATACGCAGTATTTT.

The V and J genes are TRBV2 and TRBJ1-1; 10 bases are a match to TRBD1. The J segment lost 4 bases and the V segment lost 5 bases, leaving 7 bases of the junction unmatched. CDR3 length equals 15 residues. Germline CDR1 SNHLY, CDR2 FYNNEI. The CDR3 is CASSRQGAPATEAFF. CDR3 in DNA: TGTGCCAGCAGTAGACAGGGGGCGCCAGCCACTGAAGCTTTCTTT. The whole variable domain, remainder taken from reference TRBV2 and TRBJ1-1, is EPEVTQTPSHQVTQMGQEVILRCVPISNHLYFYWYRQILGQKVEFLVSFYNNEISEKSEIFDDQFSVERPDGSNFTLKIRSTKLEDSAMYFCASSRQGAPATEAFFGQGTRLTVV.

With respect to this clonotype: One end of the junction is discordant with germline, which a read error may explain. CDR3 sequence (DNA): TGTGCCACCAGTAAGTCAGTCGGGTACGAGCAGTACTTC. This translates into CATSKSVGYEQYF. The rearrangement joins TRBV6-1 to TRBJ2-7; no definite D call. CDR1 is MNHNS and CDR2 is SASEGT in the germline V gene. This CDR3 comprises 13 residues.